A single sample gave rise to the 22 T cell receptor beta chains below, sequenced in a study of graft-versus-host responses after intestinal transplantation. These receptors' targets are unknown. Some clones are missing from TCRdb's copy, which holds only in-frame ones; the method was immunoSEQ multiplex PCR. This table holds about 90,000 clones, roughly 89% found once. Sequenced here: unstimulated CD4+ T cells sorted from spleen or lymph node cells, sampled before intestinal transplant. The receptors come from a human donor who received an intestinal transplant.

The rearrangement joins TRBV6-5 to TRBJ2-7; TRBD1 matches at 8 bases. CDR3 length equals 14 residues. Germline assignment: CDR1 MNHEY and CDR2 SVGAGI. Trimming at V came to 5 bases and at J to 3 bases, leaving 6 bases not matched to a gene. This CDR3 reads CASSSRGRVYEQYF. In DNA form, the CDR3 reads TGTGCCAGCAGTAGCAGGGGGCGCGTCTACGAGCAGTACTTC.

The V call is TRBV9, the J call TRBJ2-7, with D maybe TRBD2 (6 bases). V was clipped by 3 bases and J by 5 bases, with 15 bases between them. Germline loops: CDR1 SGDLS, CDR2 YYNGEE. The CDR3 runs to 14 residues. The CDR3 region has the DNA TGTGCCAGCAGCGGCGGGGTTCCGCGGGACGAGCAGTACTTC. It codes for CASSGGVPRDEQYF.

V usage is TRBV9 and J usage is TRBJ2-3; 12 bases are shared with TRBD2. The V gene end was trimmed by 4 bases and the J gene end by 4 bases; junction bases not matched to a gene: 10. This CDR3 has 17 residues. The germline gives CDR1 SGDLS, CDR2 YYNGEE. CDR3 region: CASSSGLAGVLADTQYF. The CDR3 nucleotides read TGTGCCAGCAGCTCGGGACTAGCGGGTGTACTCGCAGATACGCAGTATTTT.

The CDR3 region is CASSTGTRGAGELFF. In nucleotides, the CDR3 is TGTGCCAGCAGCACCGGGACAAGGGGTGCCGGGGAGCTGTTTTTT. The rearrangement joins TRBV6-5 to TRBJ2-2, with D maybe TRBD1 (6 bases). Germline CDR1 is MNHEY and CDR2 is SVGAGI. The CDR3 length is 15 residues. The V end was cut by 6 bases, the J end by 6 bases, with 17 bases between.

The V gene is TRBV5-1, the J gene TRBJ2-1; TRBD2 matches 8 bases. The CDR3 is 15 residues long. V gave up 5 bases and J gave up 4 bases; unmatched junction bases: 8. Germline assignment: CDR1 SGHRS and CDR2 YFSETQ. The CDR3 sequence is CASRRDGRVYNEQFF. The CDR3 DNA reads as TGCGCCAGCAGGAGGGACGGGAGGGTTTACAATGAGCAGTTCTTC.

The chain employs TRBV5-1 and TRBJ2-3; the match to TRBD2 covers 9 bases. Germline V gives CDR1 SGHRS, CDR2 YFSETQ. Trimming took 4 bases from V and 0 from J; bases not matched to a gene: 9. There are 17 residues in the CDR3. The CDR3 region is CASSPMTSGTSTDTQYF. CDR3 bases: TGCGCCAGCAGCCCCATGACTAGCGGCACTAGCACAGATACGCAGTATTTT.

The V and J genes are TRBV5-8 and TRBJ2-3, with TRBD1 matching over 9 bases. This CDR3 has 15 amino acids. Trimming removed 4 bases from V and 1 base from J; junction bases left unmatched: 4. CDR1 SGHTS and CDR2 YDEGEE come from the germline V gene. The CDR3 loop is CASSNRDRGTDTQYF. The DNA for the CDR3 is TGTGCCAGCAGCAACCGGGACAGGGGCACAGATACGCAGTATTTT.

The chain links TRBV6-6 to TRBJ2-7; 9 nucleotides agree with TRBD1. This CDR3 is built from 15 residues. With V trimmed by 6 bases and J by 3 bases, 9 bases remained unmatched. Germline V CDR1 and CDR2: MNHNY, SVGAGI (reference sequence). DNA for the CDR3: TGTGCCAGCAGACAGACCGGGACAGGGTTCTACGAGCAGTACTTC. Translation: CASRQTGTGFYEQYF.

Here the CDR3 reads CASRSDRGPYEQYF. CDR3 sequence (DNA): TGTGCCAGCAGGTCGGACAGGGGCCCCTACGAGCAGTACTTC. The chain carries TRBV27 and TRBJ2-7, with 9 bases fitting TRBD1. The CDR3 contains 14 residues. From germline, CDR1 is MNHEY and CDR2 SMNVEV (reference sequence). V gave up 6 bases and J gave up 2 bases; unmatched junction bases: 5.

V is TRBV27 and J is TRBJ2-5, with D uncertain. The V gene lost 4 bases and the J gene lost 4 bases, with 16 bases spanning the gap. Looked up from germline, CDR1 is MNHEY and CDR2 is SMNVEV (reference sequence). The CDR3 spans 15 residues. Here the CDR3 reads CASSSFTRIPETQYF. CDR3 nucleotides: TGTGCCAGCAGTTCATTCACCAGAATCCCAGAGACCCAGTACTTC.

This chain links TRBV27 with TRBJ2-2, with 8 bases identical to TRBD2. Germline assignment: CDR1 MNHEY and CDR2 SMNVEV (reference sequence). The CDR3 loop spans 17 amino acids. V was pared by 4 bases and J by 6 bases, with 13 bases of the junction left unmatched. The CDR3 coding sequence is TGTGCCAGCAGTTCAACGCGGACTAGCCTAGGGCCCGGGGAGCTGTTTTTT. It is translated as CASSSTRTSLGPGELFF.

The chain joins TRBV2 to TRBJ1-2; D is undetermined. CDR1 SNHLY and CDR2 FYNNEI come from the germline V gene. The ends were cut back, 2 bases at V and 2 bases at J, with 12 bases in the middle. This CDR3 spans 15 amino acids. The CDR3 here is CASSESGSFNYGYTF. DNA of the CDR3: TGTGCCAGCAGTGAATCGGGCTCCTTCAACTATGGCTACACCTTC.

The rearrangement links TRBV6-4 to TRBJ1-5, with TRBD1 matching 11 bases. The length of the CDR3 is 18 residues. V shed 6 bases and J 2 bases; nucleotides not matched to a gene: 12. CDR1 and CDR2 (germline): MRHNA, SNTAGT. The CDR3 DNA is TGTGCCAGCAGCGAGCTCGGACAGGGGGCTTTCGGCAATCAGCCCCAGCATTTT. As protein: CASSELGQGAFGNQPQHF.

CDR3 protein: CSVAGTHTDTQYF. In DNA form, the CDR3 reads TGCAGCGTTGCAGGGACACACACAGATACGCAGTATTTT. The chain carries TRBV29-1 and TRBJ2-3; tentatively, D is TRBD1 (6 bases). The CDR3 has 13 residues. Trimming removed 4 bases from V and 2 bases from J, with 10 bases in between. Per germline, CDR1 SQVTM and CDR2 ANQGSEA.

This rearrangement joins TRBV11-3 to TRBJ2-7, with 7 bases matching TRBD2. Germline V CDR1 and CDR2: SGHNT, YENEEA. V lost 1 base to trimming and J lost 0 bases; unmatched junction nucleotides: 3. The CDR3 contains 15 residues. The CDR3 DNA follows: TGTGCCAGCAGCTTAGGCGGGAGCGCCTCCTACGAGCAGTACTTC. Translated, it gives CASSLGGSASYEQYF.

V gene TRBV6-5 combines with J gene TRBJ1-4; D is undetermined. There are 12 residues in the CDR3. V shed 6 bases and J shed 12 bases, with 14 bases lying between them. Per germline, CDR1 MNHEY and CDR2 SVGAGI. Here the CDR3 DNA reads TGTGCCAGCAGAGAGATGGACTTGGAACTGTTTTTT. As protein: CASREMDLELFF.

The gene calls are TRBV4-2 and TRBJ2-7; 9 bases match TRBD2. V shed 0 bases, J shed 4 bases, and the junction held 7 bases outside the gene matches. CDR1 is LGHNA and CDR2 is YNFKEQ in the germline V gene. The CDR3 consists of 16 residues. CDR3 region: CASSQEVPSGTYEQYF. For the CDR3, the DNA is TGTGCCAGCAGCCAAGAGGTCCCTAGCGGGACGTACGAGCAGTACTTC.

The CDR3 is CASSPQGSGHLHF. The CDR3 DNA reads as TGCGCCAGCAGCCCTCAAGGGTCAGGGCACCTCCACTTT. J is TRBJ1-6 and V is TRBV5-1; TRBD1 might be the D (5 bases). From germline, CDR1 is SGHRS and CDR2 YFSETQ. Trimming stripped 4 bases from V and 15 bases from J, with 17 bases between. The CDR3 is 13 amino acids. The full variable domain, rest sourced from reference TRBV5-1 and TRBJ1-6, is KAGVTQTPRYLIKTRGQQVTLSCSPISGHRSVSWYQQTPGQGLQFLFEYFSETQRNKGNFPGRFSGRQFSNSRSEMNVSTLELGDSALYLCASSPQGSGHLHFGNGTRLTVT.

V gene TRBV19 combines with J gene TRBJ2-1; TRBD2 matches 8 bases. Germline V gene sequence: CDR1 LNHDA, CDR2 SQIVND (reference sequence). The junction had 11 bases not matched to a gene; V was cut back by 5 bases and J by 5 bases. The CDR3 consists of 16 residues. The CDR3 DNA reads TGTGCCAGTAGTCCTCCCGGGGCGGGAGGAAACAATGAGCAGTTCTTC. Its protein is CASSPPGAGGNNEQFF.

The chain joins TRBV19 to TRBJ1-2; D unresolved. Germline V gene data show CDR1 as LNHDA and CDR2 as SQIVND (reference sequence). V was pared by 9 bases and J by 7 bases, with 24 bases between. The CDR3 length is 15 residues. The CDR3: CASIESVSTFGGYTF. CDR3 nucleotides: TGTGCCAGCATTGAGTCCGTATCCACGTTTGGTGGCTACACCTTC.

J is TRBJ1-2 and V is TRBV9; tentative D call: TRBD1 (6 bases). From germline, CDR1 is SGDLS and CDR2 YYNGEE. This CDR3 has 14 amino acids. V was pared by 4 bases and J by 0 bases, with 10 bases between. The CDR3 loop is CASSPRQANYGYTF. Here the CDR3 DNA reads TGTGCCAGCAGCCCGAGACAGGCTAACTATGGCTACACCTTC.

This rearrangement joins TRBV14 to TRBJ1-2; D may be TRBD1 (5 bases). From germline, CDR1 is SGHDN and CDR2 FVKESK. There are 17 residues in the CDR3. V gave up 8 bases and J gave up 7 bases, with 29 bases separating them. The CDR3 loop reads CASAPGGKGPPTSGYTF. As DNA, the CDR3 is TGTGCCAGCGCACCTGGTGGGAAGGGGCCGCCTACCTCTGGCTACACCTTC. Drawing the rest from reference TRBV14 and TRBJ1-2, the complete variable domain is EAGVTQFPSHSVIEKGQTVTLRCDPISGHDNLYWYRRVMGKEIKFLLHFVKESKQDESGMPNNRFLAERTGGTYSTLKVQPAELEDSGVYFCASAPGGKGPPTSGYTFGSGTRLTVV.